This T cell receptor beta chain comes out of a study of T cell changes during pregnancy in multiple sclerosis. Profiled with immunoSEQ multiplex PCR; TCRdb holds only in-frame clones, not every one. The data show 35,000 to 45,000 clones, around nine tenths seen once. The trim removed 5 bases at V and 0 bases at J, leaving 5 bases unmatched. This CDR3 is 16 amino acids long. CDR1 and CDR2 (germline): SGHTS, YDEGEE. The V and J genes are TRBV5-8 and TRBJ2-6; 7 nucleotides agree with TRBD1. The sequence came from a female donor in good health, enrolled as a control in a pregnancy study. This sample comprised CD4+ T cells from peripheral blood mononuclear cells, obtained after pregnancy. CDR3 bases: TGTGCCAGCAGTTCGACAGGGTTCTCTGGGGCCAACGTCCTGACTTTC. Translation gives CASSSTGFSGANVLTF.